What follows describes a single T cell receptor (beta chain). Authors' processing steps: Using reference gene primer amplification, nucleated cell counts were estimated. Measured with immunoSEQ multiplex PCR; TCRdb has only the in-frame clones, and not every one. V and J calls and clone size are those listed in that table; D and trimming were worked out from the DNA. In the table there are under 120,000 clones, 69% of which are singletons. The V gene lost 7 bases and the J gene lost 8 bases, with 14 bases spanning the gap. The CDR3 is 11 residues long. Germline V CDR1 and CDR2: DFQATT, SNEGSKA (reference sequence). The data originate from a study of blood T cell repertoires in COVID-19.

V usage is TRBV20-1 and J usage is TRBJ1-2, with D possibly being TRBD1 (6 bases). The origin of this receptor is an elderly man with acute or convalescent COVID-19. The source material was peripheral blood. The CDR3 reads CSGRDTLGYTF. Written as DNA, the CDR3 is TGCAGTGGTCGGGACACCTTAGGCTACACCTTC.